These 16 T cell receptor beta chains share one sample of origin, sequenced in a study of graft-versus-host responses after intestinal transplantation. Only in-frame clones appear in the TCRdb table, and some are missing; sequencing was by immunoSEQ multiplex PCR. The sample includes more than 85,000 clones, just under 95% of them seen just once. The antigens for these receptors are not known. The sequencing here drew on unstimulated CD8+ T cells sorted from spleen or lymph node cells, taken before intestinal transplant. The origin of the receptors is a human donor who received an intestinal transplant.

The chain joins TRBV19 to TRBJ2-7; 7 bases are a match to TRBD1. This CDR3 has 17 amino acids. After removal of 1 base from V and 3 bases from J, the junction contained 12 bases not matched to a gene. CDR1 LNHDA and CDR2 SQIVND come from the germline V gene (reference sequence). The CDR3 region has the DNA TGTGCCAGTAGTATAGGCCACGGACAGGCAACCTTCTACGAGCAGTACTTC. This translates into CASSIGHGQATFYEQYF.

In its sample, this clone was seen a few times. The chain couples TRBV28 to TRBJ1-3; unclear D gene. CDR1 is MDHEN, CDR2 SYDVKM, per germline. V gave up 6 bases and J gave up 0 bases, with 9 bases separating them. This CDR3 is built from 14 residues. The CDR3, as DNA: TGTGCCAGCAGCTCTGCTTACTCTGGAAACACCATATATTTT. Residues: CASSSAYSGNTIYF.

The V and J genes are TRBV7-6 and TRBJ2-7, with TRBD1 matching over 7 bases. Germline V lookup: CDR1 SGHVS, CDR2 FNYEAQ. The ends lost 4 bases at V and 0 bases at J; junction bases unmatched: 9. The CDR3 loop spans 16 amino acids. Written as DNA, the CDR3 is TGTGCCAGCAGCTCCAATACCCGACAGGGCTCCTACGAGCAGTACTTC. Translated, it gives CASSSNTRQGSYEQYF.

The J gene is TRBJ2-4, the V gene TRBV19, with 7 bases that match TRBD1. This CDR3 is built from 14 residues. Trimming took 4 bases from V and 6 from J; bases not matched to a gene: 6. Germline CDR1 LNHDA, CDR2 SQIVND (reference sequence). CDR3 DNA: TGTGCCAGTAGTAAACGGACAGGCAGAAACATTCAGTACTTC. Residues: CASSKRTGRNIQYF.

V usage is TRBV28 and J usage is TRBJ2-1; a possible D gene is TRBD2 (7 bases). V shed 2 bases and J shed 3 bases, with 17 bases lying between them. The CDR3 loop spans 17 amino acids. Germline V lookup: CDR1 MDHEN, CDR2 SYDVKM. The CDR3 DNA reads TGTGCCAGCAGTTTAGGCTTGGGGGCTAGCGGCTACAATGAGCAGTTCTTC. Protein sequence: CASSLGLGASGYNEQFF.

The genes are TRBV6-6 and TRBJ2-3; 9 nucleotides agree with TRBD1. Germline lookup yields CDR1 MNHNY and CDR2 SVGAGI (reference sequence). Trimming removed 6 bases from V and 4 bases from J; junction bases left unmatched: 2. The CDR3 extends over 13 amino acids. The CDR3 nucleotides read TGTGCCAGCAGGGGACAGGGCGCAGATACGCAGTATTTT. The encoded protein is CASRGQGADTQYF.

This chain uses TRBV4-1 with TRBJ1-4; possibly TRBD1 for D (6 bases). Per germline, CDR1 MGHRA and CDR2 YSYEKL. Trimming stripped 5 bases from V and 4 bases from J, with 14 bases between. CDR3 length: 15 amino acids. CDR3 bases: TGCGCCAGCAGCTTGGGGGCAGCCATTAATGAAAAACTGTTTTTT. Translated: CASSLGAAINEKLFF.

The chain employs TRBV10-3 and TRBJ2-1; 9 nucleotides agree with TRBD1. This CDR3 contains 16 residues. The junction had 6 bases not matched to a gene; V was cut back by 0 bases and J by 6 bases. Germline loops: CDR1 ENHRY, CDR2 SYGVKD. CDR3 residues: CAISESRGQGTNEQFF. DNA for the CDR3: TGTGCCATCAGTGAGTCGAGGGGACAGGGTACCAATGAGCAGTTCTTC.

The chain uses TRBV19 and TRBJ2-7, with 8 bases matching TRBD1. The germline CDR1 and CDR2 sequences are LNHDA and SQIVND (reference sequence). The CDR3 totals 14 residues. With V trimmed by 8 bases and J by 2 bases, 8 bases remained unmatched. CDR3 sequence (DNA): TGTGCCAGTGCCGGGACAGGTGGTCCCTACGAGCAGTACTTC. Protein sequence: CASAGTGGPYEQYF. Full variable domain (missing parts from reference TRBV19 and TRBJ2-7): DGGITQSPKYLFRKEGQNVTLSCEQNLNHDAMYWYRQDPGQGLRLIYYSQIVNDFQKGDIAEGYSVSREKKESFPLTVTSAQKNPTAFYLCASAGTGGPYEQYFGPGTRLTVT.

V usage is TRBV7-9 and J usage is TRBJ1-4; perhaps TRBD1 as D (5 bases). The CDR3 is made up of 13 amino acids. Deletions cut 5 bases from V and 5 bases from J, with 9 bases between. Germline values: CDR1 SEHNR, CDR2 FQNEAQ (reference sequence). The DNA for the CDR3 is TGTGCCAGCAGCCTGGGGGGGAATGAAAAACTGTTTTTT. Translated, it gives CASSLGGNEKLFF.

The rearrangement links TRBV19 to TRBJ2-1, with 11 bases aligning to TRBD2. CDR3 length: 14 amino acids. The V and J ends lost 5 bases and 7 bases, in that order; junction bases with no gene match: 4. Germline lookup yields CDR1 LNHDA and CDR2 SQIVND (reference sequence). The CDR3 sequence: CASSPIAGGNEQFF. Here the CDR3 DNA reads TGTGCCAGTAGTCCCATAGCGGGGGGGAATGAGCAGTTCTTC.

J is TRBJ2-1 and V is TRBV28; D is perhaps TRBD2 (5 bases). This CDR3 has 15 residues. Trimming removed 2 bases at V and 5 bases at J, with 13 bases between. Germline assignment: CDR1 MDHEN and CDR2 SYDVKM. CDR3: CASSLGSSGNNEQFF. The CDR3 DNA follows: TGTGCCAGCAGTTTAGGGTCGAGCGGAAACAATGAGCAGTTCTTC.

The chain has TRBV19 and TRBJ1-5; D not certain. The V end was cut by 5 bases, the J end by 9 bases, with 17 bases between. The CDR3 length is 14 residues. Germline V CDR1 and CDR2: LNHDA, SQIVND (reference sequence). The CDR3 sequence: CASSPSGSLAPQHF. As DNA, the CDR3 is TGTGCCAGTAGTCCTTCTGGGAGCCTTGCGCCCCAGCATTTT.

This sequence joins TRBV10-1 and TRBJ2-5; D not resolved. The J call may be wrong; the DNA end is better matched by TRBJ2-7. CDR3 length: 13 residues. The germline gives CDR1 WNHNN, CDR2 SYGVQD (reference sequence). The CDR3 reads CASSESGRAEQYF. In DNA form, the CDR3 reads TGCGCCAGCAGTGAGTCGGGTCGCGCCGAGCAGTACTTC.

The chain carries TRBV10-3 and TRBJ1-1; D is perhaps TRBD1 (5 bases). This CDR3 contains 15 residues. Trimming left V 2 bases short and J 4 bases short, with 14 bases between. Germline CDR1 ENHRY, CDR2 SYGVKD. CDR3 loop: CAISEIGGEGTEAFF. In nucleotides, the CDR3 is TGTGCCATCAGTGAGATTGGAGGGGAAGGCACTGAAGCTTTCTTT.

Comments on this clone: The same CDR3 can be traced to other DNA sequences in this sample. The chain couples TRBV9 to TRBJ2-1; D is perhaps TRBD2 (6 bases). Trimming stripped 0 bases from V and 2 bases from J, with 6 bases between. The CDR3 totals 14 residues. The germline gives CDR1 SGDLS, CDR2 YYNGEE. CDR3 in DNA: TGTGCCAGCAGCGTAGCGGGAGCCTACAATGAGCAGTTCTTC. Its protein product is CASSVAGAYNEQFF.